The 9 T cell receptor beta chains given below trace back to one sample, sequenced in a study of blood T cells in healthy people across ages. PCR was performed a second time for 7 to 11 cycles using a sample-barcoded 5' primer and a J-beta primer mix. TCRdb re-derived calls from the 5' RACE reads in MiXCR, one entry per CDR3 protein. This table holds some 930,000 distinct CDR3 sequences, about 27% found once. The same data also contributed to another study, on T cells of mothers and their children.

Sequenced sample: blood. The receptors come from a woman between 35 and 50 years old in good health.

This clonotype was seen a single time. This chain uses TRBV7-2 with TRBJ2-7; 8 positions match TRBD2. The J call is uncertain, as TRBJ2-5 better fits the DNA end. Germline V gene sequence: CDR1 SGHTA, CDR2 FQGNSA. The CDR3 runs to 16 residues. As DNA, the CDR3 is TGTGCCAGCAGCATGACCGGGACTAGGATACTAGGGACCCAGTACTTC. This codes for CASSMTGTRILGTQYF.

Ten or more counts support this clonotype. The chain joins TRBV20-1 to TRBJ2-7; a weak D match, TRBD1 (7 bases). V gave up 3 bases and J gave up 0 bases, with 12 bases separating them. The CDR3 sequence is 14 residues long. The V gene's germline CDR1 is DFQATT and CDR2 SNEGSKA (reference sequence). CDR3 region: CSAREGASSYEQYF. The DNA for the CDR3 is TGCAGTGCTAGGGAGGGGGCCAGCTCCTACGAGCAGTACTTC.

This clonotype came up a few times. This sequence may be a read error, since a much larger clone differs from it by one base. The V and J genes are TRBV5-5 and TRBJ2-4; no reliable D call. Looked up from germline, CDR1 is SGHKS and CDR2 is YYEKEE (reference sequence). V lost 4 bases to trimming and J lost 13 bases, with 21 bases between them. This CDR3 spans 14 amino acids. CDR3 sequence reads: CASSAHWNNNEQYF. The CDR3 DNA follows: TGTGCCAGCAGCGCTCACTGGAACAACAATGAGCAGTACTTC.

The rearrangement uses TRBV30 and TRBJ1-2; maybe TRBD1 (5 bases). V was pared by 4 bases and J by 8 bases, with 14 bases between. Germline V gene lookup returns CDR1 GTSNPN and CDR2 SVGIG (reference sequence). This CDR3 is built from 12 residues. The CDR3 sequence: CAWNRDLGGYTF. The CDR3 bases are TGTGCCTGGAATAGGGACCTTGGGGGCTACACCTTC.

The chain recombines TRBV14 with TRBJ2-5; TRBD2 might be the D (6 bases). The end of the DNA aligns better with TRBJ2-7, so the J call may be wrong. The CDR3 loop spans 15 amino acids. CDR1 SGHDN and CDR2 FVKESK come from the germline V gene. The CDR3 is CASSHPGLASYEQYF. CDR3 in DNA: TGTGCCAGCAGCCACCCCGGGCTAGCGAGCTACGAGCAGTACTTC.

This clonotype came up a few times. J is TRBJ2-2 and V is TRBV25-1, with D perhaps assigned TRBD1 or TRBD2 (5 bases each). The CDR3 contains 16 residues. The germline CDR1 and CDR2 sequences are MGHDK and SYGVNS. Trimming stripped 2 bases from V and 0 bases from J, with 10 bases between. The CDR3 loop is CASSEVGTANTGELFF. The CDR3 bases are TGTGCCAGCAGTGAAGTTGGGACCGCGAACACCGGGGAGCTGTTTTTT.

V usage is TRBV20-1 and J usage is TRBJ1-1; D is undetermined. CDR1 and CDR2 (germline): DFQATT, SNEGSKA (reference sequence). This CDR3 region has 13 residues. The CDR3 DNA follows: TGCAGCCTCGGAAGGGAGCTGAACACTGAAGCTTTCTTT. Amino acids: CSLGRELNTEAFF.

This clonotype was seen only a few times. The DNA for the CDR3 is TGCGCCAGCAGCTTAACAGGGGAAGGAAATACGCAGTATTTT. As protein: CASSLTGEGNTQYF. This chain connects TRBV5-1 to TRBJ2-3; 7 bases are a match to TRBD1. The germline gives CDR1 SGHRS, CDR2 YFSETQ. Trimming removed 2 bases from V and 7 bases from J; junction bases left unmatched: 7. The CDR3 is 14 residues long.

The CDR3 sequence: CASSPGPPLGETQYF. For the CDR3, the DNA is TGTGCCAGCAGCCCGGGCCCCCCGCTGGGGGAGACCCAGTACTTC. The gene calls are TRBV5-6 and TRBJ2-5; D is unclear. Deletions cut 4 bases from V and 5 bases from J, with 18 bases between. Germline lookup yields CDR1 SGHDT and CDR2 YYEEEE. The CDR3 consists of 15 residues.